This TCR beta chain was identified in a study of T cells after posttransplantation cyclophosphamide. Study-wide results and caveats: Skin or GI-infiltrating T cells shared few TRB sequences with blood. After PTCy, TRB diversity resembled that of CNI/methotrexate controls. Donor-recipient repertoire similarity was low at 1-2 months, rising over year one.

In the case of this clone: The target antigen is unknown.

The method was immunoSEQ multiplex PCR; TCRdb's version includes in-frame clones alone and lacks a portion of them. The sample shows under 4,500 clones, about 72% of them seen only once. Germline V gives CDR1 SGDLS, CDR2 YYNGEE. Trimming took off 7 bases at V and 0 bases at J, with 23 bases between the two ends. This CDR3 has 18 amino acids. Peripheral blood was collected from the related graft donor on the marrow donation day. The sequenced sample was memory CD8+ T cells sorted from blood. The TCR sequence derives from a middle-aged man. The chain couples TRBV9 to TRBJ1-5; D is undetermined. The CDR3 sequence is CASQLQTWTVHSNQPQHF. The DNA of the CDR3 is TGTGCCAGCCAACTACAAACTTGGACTGTCCATAGCAATCAGCCCCAGCATTTT.